This entry is about one T cell receptor (beta chain). The data originate from a study of blood T cell repertoires in COVID-19. There are 14 residues in the CDR3. Germline CDR1 and CDR2: SGHRS and YFSETQ. V lost 3 bases and J lost 4; bases outside the gene matches: 4. Per the original data handling: Researchers report that nucleated cell counts were estimated from reference gene primer amplification. The method was immunoSEQ multiplex PCR; TCRdb's version includes in-frame clones alone and lacks a portion of them. The V and J calls and clone size were taken over from that table, and D and trimming were inferred from the DNA. The sample holds about 180,000 clones, about 84% seen once.

Sequences were obtained from PBMCs or T cells enriched from blood (not recorded which). The sequence was obtained from a woman in her forties with acute COVID-19. The chain is built from TRBV5-1 and TRBJ2-7; 10 positions match TRBD2. This CDR3 is CASSSSGSGYEQYF. The DNA for the CDR3 is TGCGCCAGCAGCTCTAGCGGGAGTGGTTACGAGCAGTACTTC.